This entry features one TCR beta chain sequence. The antigen remains unidentified. These data are taken from a study of molecular identifiers for immune sequencing clone quantification. Whole-study results and caveats: The share of molecules held by clones above 20 RNA copies was over 99% in effector cells and under 1% in naive cells.

Trimming stripped 4 bases from V and 4 bases from J, with 14 bases between. This CDR3 spans 15 amino acids. Germline V gives CDR1 LNHNV, CDR2 YYDKDF (reference sequence). Methods described previously, with TCR primers listed, were used for bulk TCR libraries. MiXCR was run by TCRdb on the PCR reads, yielding one entry per CDR3 protein. This sample yields over 300,000 distinct CDR3 sequences, of which under 25% are seen a single time; 0.7% to 0.95% belongs to the top ten. Material: naive CD8+ T cells from blood, with Jurkat cell RNA spiked in. Subset defined: FACS-sorted CD8+CD4-CCR7+CD45RA+ naive T cells. This chain uses TRBV15 with TRBJ2-1; D is unclear. The sequence came from a human donor in good health. Some libraries in this study had Jurkat cell RNA spiked in. As DNA, the CDR3 is TGTGCCACCAGCAACCTCGCGGCCGGGTACAATGAGCAGTTCTTC. It translates to CATSNLAAGYNEQFF. Based on the CDR3 plus reference TRBV15 and TRBJ2-1, the full variable domain is DAMVIQNPRYQVTQFGKPVTLSCSQTLNHNVMYWYQQKSSQAPKLLFHYYDKDFNNEADTPDNFQSRRPNTSFCFLDIRSPGLGDTAMYLCATSNLAAGYNEQFFGPGTRLTVL.